The 17 T cell receptor beta chains below come from one sample, sequenced in a study of human T cells and chemical hapten exposure. Via MiXCR, TCRdb re-called the RACE reads, giving one row per CDR3 protein. The repertoire includes around 120,000 distinct CDR3 sequences, 12% to 15% of them detected once, and 0.8% to 1% sits in the top ten. Documented time point: patch test 1, 2 weeks after DPC sensitization. Noted treatment: therapeutic diphenylcyclopropenone sensitization with weekly scalp DPC. The material sequenced was whole blood, taken in connection with sensitization to the hapten diphenylcyclopropenone (DPC). The receptors were gathered from a man in his late teens or twenties with alopecia areata. Some clones in this sample may be carry-over from other donors' samples.

The chain recombines TRBV7-9 with TRBJ1-2; D gene uncertain. V dropped 6 bases and J dropped 3 bases, with 11 bases sitting between them. CDR3 length equals 13 residues. Germline V gives CDR1 SEHNR, CDR2 FQNEAQ (reference sequence). The CDR3 region has the DNA TGTGCCAGCAGTGATGGACCGTACTATGGCTACACCTTC. Translation gives CASSDGPYYGYTF.

This chain joins TRBV24-1 and TRBJ2-7, with D perhaps matching TRBD1 (5 bases). Trimming pared 4 bases from V and 1 base from J, leaving 19 bases between. From germline, CDR1 is KGHDR and CDR2 SFDVKD. The CDR3 extends over 17 amino acids. CDR3 sequence reads: CATSEAPRVVESYEQYV. The CDR3, as DNA: TGTGCCACCAGTGAAGCCCCCAGGGTCGTTGAATCCTACGAGCAGTACGTC.

The sample holds many counts of this clonotype. This rearrangement joins TRBV11-2 to TRBJ1-1; D ambiguous. Trimming left V 2 bases short and J 2 bases short, with 9 bases between. Germline CDR1 SGHAT, CDR2 FQNNGV. The length of the CDR3 is 14 residues. CDR3 residues: CASSLMPRNTEAFF. The CDR3 region has the DNA TGTGCCAGCAGCTTAATGCCCCGAAACACTGAAGCTTTCTTT.

This clonotype was seen a few times. This chain uses TRBV7-6 with TRBJ2-5; 8 bases match TRBD2. With 1 base clipped from V and 6 bases from J, the junction kept 7 bases outside the gene matches. CDR1 is SGHVS, CDR2 FNYEAQ, per germline. The CDR3 spans 15 residues. CDR3 DNA: TGTGCCAGCAGCTTAGACCCAGCGGGGGCGCAGACCCAGTACTTC. This sequence encodes CASSLDPAGAQTQYF. The variable domain in full, completed from reference TRBV7-6 and TRBJ2-5, reads GAGVSQSPRYKVTKRGQDVALRCDPISGHVSLYWYRQALGQGPEFLTYFNYEAQQDKSGLPNDRFSAERPEGSISTLTIQRTEQRDSAMYRCASSLDPAGAQTQYFGPGTRLLVL.

This clonotype was counted at least ten times. This rearrangement joins TRBV12-2 to TRBJ2-3. TRBV12-2 is tagged as a pseudogene. The CDR3 runs 14 residues. CDR3 sequence reads: CASRLARNSDTQYF. CDR3 nucleotide sequence: TGTGCAAGTCGCTTAGCGCGGAACTCAGATACGCAGTATTTT.

This clonotype was picked up a small number of times. The V call is TRBV18, the J call TRBJ1-5; 7 bases fit TRBD1. CDR3 size: 13 residues. Germline-derived CDR1 and CDR2 are KGHSH and LQKENI. With V trimmed by 6 bases and J by 5 bases, 4 bases remained unmatched. The CDR3 coding sequence is TGTGCCAGCTCGGGAGGGGGCGATCAGCCCCAGCATTTT. Translating gives CASSGGGDQPQHF.

The sample holds many counts of this clonotype. This chain links TRBV7-9 with TRBJ1-1; D is unclear. Trimming took 1 base from V and 5 from J, leaving 8 bases between them. Germline CDR1 reads SEHNR; CDR2 reads FQNEAQ (reference sequence). CDR3 length equals 13 residues. The CDR3 coding sequence is TGTGCCAGCAGCTTAGTTCGGGGTACTGAAGCTTTCTTT. It specifies CASSLVRGTEAFF.

V is TRBV2 and J is TRBJ1-6, with D tentatively TRBD1 (6 bases). Germline values: CDR1 SNHLY, CDR2 FYNNEI. V was cut by 6 bases and J by 1 base, with 10 bases left in between. There are 15 residues in the CDR3. CDR3 protein: CASRDDRSYNSPLHF. The CDR3 DNA follows: TGTGCCAGCAGGGACGACAGGTCCTATAATTCACCCCTCCACTTT.

This clonotype was seen a handful of times. The rearrangement links TRBV7-8 to TRBJ2-5; tentative D call: TRBD2 (6 bases). V dropped 4 bases and J dropped 2 bases, with 11 bases sitting between them. CDR1 is SGHVS, CDR2 FQNEAQ, per germline. The CDR3 is 14 amino acids. The CDR3 region is CASSSWAGQETQYF. DNA of the CDR3: TGTGCCAGCAGCTCCTGGGCGGGACAAGAGACCCAGTACTTC.

This clonotype was observed many times. V is TRBV7-2 and J is TRBJ2-5; 15 nucleotides agree with TRBD2. This CDR3 is 16 amino acids long. The V gene's germline CDR1 is SGHTA and CDR2 FQGNSA. Trimming cost V 4 bases and J 1 base; bases outside gene matches: 1. CDR3 in amino acids: CASSWTSGGAQETQYF. The DNA for the CDR3 is TGTGCCAGCAGCTGGACTAGCGGGGGGGCCCAAGAGACCCAGTACTTC.

This chain links TRBV12-3 or TRBV12-4 with TRBJ2-3, with 7 positions matching TRBD2. The CDR3 is 15 amino acids. Losses at the gene ends were 3 bases for V and 0 bases for J; bases not matched to a gene: 3. The CDR3 coding sequence is TGTGCCAGCAGTTTCCGGCGGGGGAGCACAGATACGCAGTATTTT. This codes for CASSFRRGSTDTQYF.

The chain has TRBV4-3 and TRBJ2-1; 9 bases fit TRBD1. CDR1 is LGHNA, CDR2 YSLEER, per germline. V was pared by 3 bases and J by 3 bases, with 6 bases of the junction left unmatched. This CDR3 has 16 amino acids. CDR3 nucleotides: TGCGCCAGCAGCCACTCGGGACAGGGAGACTACAATGAGCAGTTCTTC. Translating gives CASSHSGQGDYNEQFF.

V gene TRBV29-1 combines with J gene TRBJ2-5, with 8 bases lining up with TRBD1. This CDR3 has 12 residues. V shed 7 bases and J 4 bases; nucleotides not matched to a gene: 5. Germline values: CDR1 SQVTM, CDR2 ANQGSEA. Written as DNA, the CDR3 is TGCAGCGCAGACAGGGGCCGAGAGACCCAGTACTTC. Its translation: CSADRGRETQYF.

This clonotype appeared many times. The gene calls are TRBV20-1 and TRBJ2-7, with D hard to call. The V and J ends lost 3 bases and 0 bases respectively, with 9 bases between them. The CDR3 runs to 13 residues. CDR1 and CDR2 (germline): DFQATT, SNEGSKA (reference sequence). The CDR3 nucleotides read TGCAGTGCTAGTATAAGCCCCTCCTACGAGCAGTACTTC. It yields the protein CSASISPSYEQYF.

The rearrangement joins TRBV18 to TRBJ2-7; D not certain. This CDR3 spans 14 amino acids. Germline CDR1 KGHSH, CDR2 LQKENI. Trimming stripped 1 base from V and 2 bases from J, with 9 bases between. The CDR3 region has the DNA TGTGCCAGCTCACCACAGGGCGGACCCTACGAGCAGTACGTC. Amino acids: CASSPQGGPYEQYV.

The genes are TRBV12-3 or TRBV12-4 and TRBJ1-6; the D is unclear. Trimming shortened V by 5 bases and J by 7 bases, and 15 bases separated the two germline ends. The CDR3 has 15 residues. CDR3 sequence: CASSVLGQGNSPLHF. The DNA of the CDR3 is TGTGCCAGCAGTGTCCTGGGCCAAGGGAATTCACCCCTCCACTTT.

This clonotype was seen ten or more times. CDR3 sequence reads: CATSDTGIQPQHF. The DNA for the CDR3 is TGTGCCACCAGTGACACAGGTATCCAGCCCCAGCATTTT. V is TRBV24-1 and J is TRBJ1-5; maybe TRBD1 (5 bases). The germline gives CDR1 KGHDR, CDR2 SFDVKD. This CDR3 contains 13 residues. Trimming stripped 4 bases from V and 7 bases from J, with 10 bases between.